This T cell receptor beta chain emerged from a study of shared clonotypes between healthy human individuals. Study results and caveats: Few donors restricted represented genetic and exposure-history diversity.

Assay runs were performed at deep level. The data were produced by immunoSEQ multiplex PCR, yet TCRdb's version contains in-frame clones alone and is incomplete. This sample yields 1.4 million or so clones, of which just under 99% are seen a single time; over 0.3% belongs to the top ten. Trimming removed 4 bases at V and 9 bases at J, with 16 bases between. This CDR3 spans 13 amino acids. Germline V lookup: CDR1 SGHRS, CDR2 YFSETQ. Details on this clone: What it binds is not known.

The chain employs TRBV5-1 and TRBJ2-5; D is perhaps TRBD2 (6 bases). The sample comprised naive CD4+ T cells sorted from blood. This sample's subset: CD45RA+ positively selected. The source is a man aged 25-45 years in good health. The CDR3 spells CASSPLNPGAQYF. The CDR3 DNA sequence: TGCGCCAGCAGCCCACTTAACCCGGGGGCCCAGTACTTC.